The 12 T cell receptor beta chains below all came from one sample that was sequenced in a study of blood T cells in healthy people across ages. A second PCR of 7 to 11 cycles used a sample-barcoded 5' primer and a J-beta primer mix. MiXCR, applied by TCRdb to the 5' RACE reads, yields one record per CDR3 protein. The sample lists 1.5 million to 2 million distinct CDR3 sequences; about two fifths were seen once. What was sequenced was blood. Receptors were obtained from a human donor in good health.

The chain links TRBV4-1 to TRBJ1-4; D might be TRBD1 (6 bases). Germline CDR1 reads MGHRA; CDR2 reads YSYEKL. CDR3 length: 14 amino acids. Between the trimmed V and J ends, which lost 5 bases and 5 bases, there was a span of 12 bases. This chain's CDR3 is CASSVRQGNEKLFF. CDR3 nucleotide sequence: TGCGCCAGCAGCGTGCGGCAGGGGAATGAAAAACTGTTTTTT.

The table lists this clonotype with a few counts. The chain links TRBV24-1 to TRBJ1-2; TRBD1 might be the D (5 bases). The CDR3 contains 16 residues. Between the trimmed V and J ends, which lost 3 bases and 6 bases, there was a span of 19 bases. The germline V gene encodes CDR1 KGHDR and CDR2 SFDVKD. The CDR3 bases are TGTGCCACCAGTGATGGGACGGATTATCAGAGGGATGGCTACACCTTC. This sequence encodes CATSDGTDYQRDGYTF.

This chain links TRBV14 with TRBJ2-4; D is ambiguous. The J call may be in error: the DNA end matches TRBJ2-7 better. The CDR3 is 15 amino acids. Germline V lookup: CDR1 SGHDN, CDR2 FVKESK. For the CDR3, the DNA is TGTGCCAGCAGCCAAGAAATAGTCCTCTCCTACGAGCAGTACTTC. Amino acids: CASSQEIVLSYEQYF.

There are a few counts of this clonotype. The chain has TRBV6-6 and TRBJ1-2; D is ambiguous. The CDR3 runs to 11 residues. Trimming removed 6 bases from V and 4 bases from J, with 6 bases in between. Germline-derived CDR1 and CDR2 are MNHNY and SVGAGI (reference sequence). The CDR3 spells CASRASYGYTF. The CDR3 bases are TGTGCCAGCAGGGCCTCCTATGGCTACACCTTC.

This clonotype has ten or more counts. V gene TRBV29-1 combines with J gene TRBJ2-1; D perhaps matches TRBD1 (6 bases). The CDR3 has 15 residues. The germline V gene has CDR1 SQVTM and CDR2 ANQGSEA. The V gene lost 1 base and the J gene lost 0 bases, with 10 bases spanning the gap. The CDR3 DNA reads TGCAGCGTTGAAGCCCCACAGGGCTCCTACAATGAGCAGTTCTTC. Translated: CSVEAPQGSYNEQFF.

The CDR3 nucleotides read TGTGCCAGCAGTTTTCTGGTTGCAGTTCGACAGATTAATTCACCCCTCCACTTT. It encodes CASSFLVAVRQINSPLHF. The gene calls are TRBV12-3 or TRBV12-4 and TRBJ1-6; D may be TRBD1 (5 bases). CDR3 length equals 18 residues. V shed 3 bases and J shed 6 bases, with 21 bases lying between them.

The chain couples TRBV4-1 to TRBJ2-1, with D perhaps matching TRBD1 (6 bases). The CDR3 has 17 residues. CDR1 and CDR2 (germline): MGHRA, YSYEKL. V lost 3 bases and J lost 1, with 16 bases in between. DNA of the CDR3: TGCGCCAGCAGCCACCCAACACAGGGTAGGTCCTACAATGAGCAGTTCTTC. Protein: CASSHPTQGRSYNEQFF.

There are a few counts of this clonotype. V usage is TRBV29-1 and J usage is TRBJ2-3; D gene ambiguous. The CDR3 is 12 residues long. The germline V and J ends were trimmed by 4 bases and 1 base, with 6 bases remaining between them. From germline, CDR1 is SQVTM and CDR2 ANQGSEA. The CDR3 protein is CSVGVGTDTQYF. The DNA for the CDR3 is TGCAGCGTTGGGGTTGGCACAGATACGCAGTATTTT.

The chain has TRBV5-1 and TRBJ2-4; tentative D call: TRBD2 (6 bases). CDR1 SGHRS and CDR2 YFSETQ come from the germline V gene. CDR3 length equals 15 residues. V was clipped by 2 bases and J by 13 bases, with 22 bases between them. The CDR3: CASSFSGSGVGEQYF. The CDR3 nucleotides are TGCGCCAGCAGCTTTTCCGGTAGCGGTGTGGGAGAGCAGTACTTC. The whole variable domain, remainder taken from reference TRBV5-1 and TRBJ2-4, is KAGVTQTPRYLIKTRGQQVTLSCSPISGHRSVSWYQQTPGQGLQFLFEYFSETQRNKGNFPGRFSGRQFSNSRSEMNVSTLELGDSALYLCASSFSGSGVGEQYFGAGTRLSVL.

This clonotype came up a few times. One end of the junction varies from germline; a read error may be responsible. The V call is TRBV6-5, the J call TRBJ1-2; no clear D gene. The CDR3 consists of 13 residues. From germline, CDR1 is MNHEY and CDR2 SVGAGI. The CDR3 DNA reads as TGTGCCAGCGGTTACGGCAGTAATCGAGGCTACACCTTC. The encoded protein is CASGYGSNRGYTF.

V gene TRBV24-1 combines with J gene TRBJ1-2; maybe TRBD1 (5 bases). This CDR3 has 16 amino acids. Trimming pared 1 base from V and 4 bases from J, leaving 15 bases between. Germline V lookup: CDR1 KGHDR, CDR2 SFDVKD. In DNA, the CDR3 is TGTGCCACCAGTGATTTTGACCGGGACGGAGTCTATGGCTACACCTTC. It specifies CATSDFDRDGVYGYTF.

This clonotype has just a few counts. The chain carries TRBV11-2 and TRBJ2-3, with a tentative D call TRBD2 (5 bases). The germline V gene has CDR1 SGHAT and CDR2 FQNNGV. Trimming stripped 7 bases from V and 1 base from J, with 15 bases between. This CDR3 is built from 15 residues. The CDR3 sequence is CASTSPGTGTDTQYF. CDR3 bases: TGTGCCAGCACCTCACCGGGAACCGGCACAGATACGCAGTATTTT.